What follows are 30 T cell receptor beta chains derived from one specimen sequenced in a study of cytomegalovirus exposure and HLA in healthy donors. The primer mix had 60 Vbeta and 13 Jbeta primers. The protocol was immunoSEQ multiplex PCR, while the TCRdb copy is restricted to in-frame clones and leaves out a portion. The table lists about 85,000 clones, over 70% of them singletons, with around 2% in the top ten. Sequencing was done on a sample of PBMCs. All receptors derive from a boy aged 5-17 years in good health and CMV-seronegative.

V is TRBV7-2 and J is TRBJ2-1; 7 bases are a match to TRBD2. This CDR3 is built from 15 residues. Germline V CDR1 and CDR2: SGHTA, FQGNSA. V gave up 5 bases and J gave up 1 base; unmatched junction bases: 5. The CDR3 sequence is CASSVGLGSYNEQFF. CDR3 nucleotides: TGTGCCAGCAGCGTTGGACTAGGGTCCTACAATGAGCAGTTCTTC. Supplemented by reference TRBV7-2 and TRBJ2-1, the full variable domain reads GAGVSQSPSNKVTEKGKDVELRCDPISGHTALYWYRQSLGQGLEFLIYFQGNSAPDKSGLPSDRFSAERTGGSVSTLTIQRTQQEDSAVYLCASSVGLGSYNEQFFGPGTRLTVL.

The chain recombines TRBV6-5 with TRBJ1-2, with D unresolved. The CDR3 loop spans 13 amino acids. Germline V gene lookup returns CDR1 MNHEY and CDR2 SVGAGI. The V end lost 2 bases, the J end lost 8 bases, and 12 bases lay between the germline ends. The CDR3 loop reads CASSYVKWRGYTF. The CDR3 region has the DNA TGTGCCAGCAGTTACGTAAAGTGGAGGGGCTACACCTTC.

The V call is TRBV7-2, the J call TRBJ2-5; 7 nucleotides line up with TRBD2. The junction had 11 bases not matched to a gene; V was cut back by 5 bases and J by 5 bases. Germline lookup yields CDR1 SGHTA and CDR2 FQGNSA. There are 15 residues in the CDR3. The CDR3 is CASSRFGEGWETQYF. In DNA form, the CDR3 reads TGTGCCAGCAGCCGTTTCGGGGAGGGGTGGGAGACCCAGTACTTC.

The chain has TRBV7-2 and TRBJ2-3; 10 bases fit TRBD2. V shed 5 bases and J 1 base; nucleotides not matched to a gene: 6. The CDR3 extends over 16 amino acids. Germline V CDR1 and CDR2: SGHTA, FQGNSA. Written as DNA, the CDR3 is TGTGCCAGCAGCCTCTATGGGACTAGCGGCACAGATACGCAGTATTTT. Protein product: CASSLYGTSGTDTQYF.

V and J are TRBV7-9 and TRBJ1-2, with D uncertain. CDR1 is SEHNR and CDR2 is FQNEAQ in the germline V gene (reference sequence). The CDR3 is made up of 15 amino acids. V was cut by 5 bases and J by 1 base, with 14 bases left in between. In DNA form, the CDR3 reads TGTGCCAGCAGCACATCCGAGGTTAATAACTATGGCTACACCTTC. Translated: CASSTSEVNNYGYTF.

The gene calls are TRBV18 and TRBJ1-5; D unclear. Trimming removed 6 bases at V and 7 bases at J, with 19 bases between. Germline lookup yields CDR1 KGHSH and CDR2 LQKENI. This CDR3 has 15 residues. The CDR3 here is CASSLEERIGQPQHF. The CDR3, as DNA: TGTGCCAGCTCCTTGGAGGAGAGGATCGGGCAGCCCCAGCATTTT.

The V and J genes are TRBV12-1 and TRBJ2-7; TRBD2, as called in the table, went unchecked against the DNA. TRBV12-1 is given as a pseudogene. CDR3 size: 14 residues. The CDR3 sequence: CASSGTSGIYEQYF. The DNA of the CDR3 is TGTGCCAGCAGCGGGACTAGCGGAATATACGAGCAGTACTTC.

V and J are TRBV7-6 and TRBJ2-7; 7 bases align to TRBD1. Germline V gives CDR1 SGHVS, CDR2 FNYEAQ. This CDR3 spans 17 amino acids. J was trimmed by 0 bases and V by 2 bases; bases with no gene match: 10. CDR3 in amino acids: CASSLLAGTASSYEQYF. The CDR3 nucleotides read TGTGCCAGCAGCTTATTAGCCGGGACAGCTTCCTCCTACGAGCAGTACTTC. The complete variable domain, with remaining parts taken from reference TRBV7-6 and TRBJ2-7, reads GAGVSQSPRYKVTKRGQDVALRCDPISGHVSLYWYRQALGQGPEFLTYFNYEAQQDKSGLPNDRFSAERPEGSISTLTIQRTEQRDSAMYRCASSLLAGTASSYEQYFGPGTRLTVT.

This clone was seen a few times. V and J are TRBV4-3 and TRBJ1-4; 7 positions match TRBD1. Germline V CDR1 and CDR2: LGHNA, YSLEER. There are 17 residues in the CDR3. The ends lost 0 bases at V and 4 bases at J; junction bases unmatched: 8. CDR3 loop: CASSQDARSGGNEKLFF. CDR3 nucleotide sequence: TGCGCCAGCAGCCAAGACGCCAGATCAGGGGGTAATGAAAAACTGTTTTTT.

This clone occurred once. Other DNA sequences in the sample encode the same CDR3. The chain links TRBV7-9 to TRBJ2-3, with 10 nucleotides matching TRBD2. The CDR3 has 15 residues. CDR1 is SEHNR, CDR2 FQNEAQ, per germline (reference sequence). V dropped 4 bases and J dropped 0; count of bases not matched to a gene: 1. CDR3 DNA sequence: TGTGCCAGCAGCTCGGGACTAGCGAGCACAGATACGCAGTATTTT. Encoded protein: CASSSGLASTDTQYF.

The chain couples TRBV4-3 to TRBJ2-1; 10 positions match TRBD1. J gave up 1 base and V 0 bases, and 6 bases lay outside the gene matches. The CDR3 extends over 18 amino acids. Per germline, CDR1 LGHNA and CDR2 YSLEER. Written as DNA, the CDR3 is TGCGCCAGCAGCCAAGATCGAGGGGGACAGGGGTCCTACAATGAGCAGTTCTTC. This sequence encodes CASSQDRGGQGSYNEQFF.

CDR3 sequence reads: CASSEGTGGNEQFF. CDR3 bases: TGCGCCAGCAGTGAAGGGACAGGGGGCAATGAGCAGTTCTTC. The chain joins TRBV10-1 to TRBJ2-1, with 11 bases aligning to TRBD1. Germline V gene sequence: CDR1 WNHNN, CDR2 SYGVQD (reference sequence). CDR3 size: 14 residues. The J segment lost 6 bases and the V segment lost 3 bases, leaving 1 base of the junction unmatched.

The chain has TRBV6-1 and TRBJ1-6; D unresolved. CDR3 size: 15 residues. Deletions cut 6 bases from V and 0 bases from J, with 9 bases between. Germline CDR1 reads MNHNS; CDR2 reads SASEGT. In DNA form, the CDR3 reads TGTGCCAGCAGGGCGGGGAGCTCCTATAATTCACCCCTCCACTTT. The encoded protein is CASRAGSSYNSPLHF.

The CDR3: CASSLGVTGYEQYF. In DNA form, the CDR3 reads TGCGCCAGCAGCTTGGGAGTTACAGGCTACGAGCAGTACTTC. The rearrangement uses TRBV5-1 and TRBJ2-7, with D possibly TRBD1 on 5 matching bases. Trimming removed 0 bases at V and 3 bases at J, with 10 bases between. Looked up from germline, CDR1 is SGHRS and CDR2 is YFSETQ. CDR3 length: 14 amino acids.

V usage is TRBV28 and J usage is TRBJ2-2; TRBD1 matches at 10 bases. CDR1 is MDHEN and CDR2 is SYDVKM in the germline V gene. The CDR3 spans 13 residues. V shed 11 bases, J shed 4 bases, and the junction held 4 bases outside the gene matches. The CDR3 is CAARTGGTGELFF. The CDR3 nucleotides are TGTGCCGCCCGGACAGGGGGCACCGGGGAGCTGTTTTTT. The entire variable domain, with the rest obtained from reference TRBV28 and TRBJ2-2, is as follows: DVKVTQSSRYLVKRTGEKVFLECVQDMDHENMFWYRQDPGLGLRLIYFSYDVKMKEKGDIPEGYSVSREKKERFSLILESASTNQTSMYLCAARTGGTGELFFGEGSRLTVL.

V is TRBV29-1 and J is TRBJ2-3; TRBD2 aligns across 7 bases. The ends lost 6 bases at V and 1 base at J; junction bases unmatched: 1. The CDR3 extends over 12 amino acids. Germline assignment: CDR1 SQVTM and CDR2 ANQGSEA. CDR3 sequence (DNA): TGCAGCGTGGCGGGGGGCACAGATACGCAGTATTTT. Translated, it gives CSVAGGTDTQYF.

The rearrangement joins TRBV30 to TRBJ1-1; TRBD1 is a possible D gene (6 bases). V was pared by 7 bases and J by 3 bases, with 15 bases between. This CDR3 is 13 amino acids long. CDR1 is GTSNPN and CDR2 is SVGIG in the germline V gene (reference sequence). The CDR3 DNA follows: TGTGCCTTGTCAGGGGAGACGTACACTGAAGCTTTCTTT. Translating gives CALSGETYTEAFF.

The rearrangement links TRBV7-9 to TRBJ2-5, with D possibly being TRBD1 (6 bases). Per germline, CDR1 SEHNR and CDR2 FQNEAQ (reference sequence). The CDR3 is made up of 12 amino acids. The ends were cut back, 5 bases at V and 8 bases at J, with 12 bases in the middle. This CDR3 reads CASSDNRETQYF. The CDR3 DNA reads as TGTGCCAGCAGCGACAACAGGGAAACCCAGTACTTC. The full variable domain, completed using reference TRBV7-9 and TRBJ2-5, is DTGVSQNPRHKITKRGQNVTFRCDPISEHNRLYWYRQTLGQGPEFLTYFQNEAQLEKSRLLSDRFSAERPKGSFSTLEIQRTEQGDSAMYLCASSDNRETQYFGPGTRLLVL.

In regard to this clone: The sample carries other DNA sequences with the same CDR3. The chain carries TRBV4-3 and TRBJ2-7; 8 bases match TRBD2. CDR1 is LGHNA, CDR2 YSLEER, per germline. Trimming cost V 1 base and J 0 bases; bases outside gene matches: 2. The CDR3 loop spans 15 amino acids. CDR3 loop: CASSQGLAGSYEQYF. CDR3 sequence (DNA): TGCGCCAGCAGCCAAGGGCTAGCGGGCTCCTACGAGCAGTACTTC.

This clone has a handful of counts. The chain joins TRBV6-5 to TRBJ2-7; perhaps TRBD1 as D (6 bases). V dropped 4 bases and J dropped 0 bases, with 16 bases sitting between them. The germline CDR1 and CDR2 sequences are MNHEY and SVGAGI. The CDR3 has 16 amino acids. CDR3 DNA: TGTGCCAGCAGTTCCCGGGGATTGGACAGCTCCTACGAGCAGTACTTC. It translates to CASSSRGLDSSYEQYF.

There are a few counts of this clone. The CDR3 protein is CASSSLAGGRETQYF. In DNA, the CDR3 is TGCGCCAGCAGTTCTCTAGCGGGGGGCAGGGAGACCCAGTACTTC. This chain joins TRBV10-2 and TRBJ2-5, with 11 bases that match TRBD2. This CDR3 contains 15 residues. Trimming at V came to 5 bases and at J to 5 bases, leaving 7 bases not matched to a gene. The germline gives CDR1 WSHSY, CDR2 SAAADI.

This chain connects TRBV7-9 to TRBJ2-1; unclear D gene. This CDR3 has 13 residues. CDR1 and CDR2 (germline): SEHNR, FQNEAQ (reference sequence). V shed 2 bases and J shed 3 bases, with 5 bases lying between them. The CDR3 sequence is CASSLYGYNEQFF. CDR3 nucleotide sequence: TGTGCCAGCAGCTTATACGGCTACAATGAGCAGTTCTTC.

In the case of this clone: A read error may produce the germline difference seen at one junction end. The V call is TRBV27, the J call TRBJ1-2; possibly TRBD1 for D (5 bases). The CDR3 consists of 13 residues. Germline V gene data show CDR1 as MNHEY and CDR2 as SMNVEV (reference sequence). Written as DNA, the CDR3 is TGTGCCAGCAGCCTAGGGGCGGACTATGGCTACGCCTTC. The encoded protein is CASSLGADYGYAF.

The chain joins TRBV9 to TRBJ1-4, with 8 positions matching TRBD1. Germline V lookup: CDR1 SGDLS, CDR2 YYNGEE. J lost 4 bases, V lost 4 bases, and 6 bases had no gene match. This CDR3 has 15 amino acids. The CDR3 sequence: CASSSRTGINEKLFF. The DNA of the CDR3 is TGTGCCAGCAGCTCCAGGACAGGGATTAATGAAAAACTGTTTTTT.

The V and J genes are TRBV28 and TRBJ2-5; 10 bases are a match to TRBD2. Germline lookup yields CDR1 MDHEN and CDR2 SYDVKM. V was clipped by 6 bases and J by 0 bases; unmatched bases: 25. The CDR3 has 22 residues. CDR3 protein: CASSLRATLIRTSGLYQETQYF. As DNA, the CDR3 is TGTGCCAGCAGCCTAAGGGCGACCCTTATTCGGACTAGCGGTTTGTACCAAGAGACCCAGTACTTC.

V is TRBV30 and J is TRBJ1-1, with a weak D call TRBD1 (6 bases). This CDR3 contains 11 residues. The V gene lost 6 bases and the J gene lost 10 bases, with 15 bases spanning the gap. Per the germline V gene, CDR1 is GTSNPN and CDR2 is SVGIG (reference sequence). CDR3 DNA sequence: TGTGCCTGCACAGGGACCCCGGGAGCTTTCTTT. Amino acid sequence: CACTGTPGAFF. Full variable domain (outside the CDR3, taken from reference TRBV30 and TRBJ1-1): SQTIHQWPATLVQPVGSPLSLECTVEGTSNPNLYWYRQAAGRGLQLLFYSVGIGQISSEVPQNLSASRPQDRQFILSSKKLLLSDSGFYLCACTGTPGAFFGQGTRLTVV.

The chain employs TRBV29-1 and TRBJ2-7, with a possible D match to TRBD1 (7 bases). The CDR3 sequence is 13 residues long. Trimming cost V 6 bases and J 2 bases, with 14 bases left between them. Looked up from germline, CDR1 is SQVTM and CDR2 is ANQGSEA. The CDR3 spells CSVRQGGTYEQYF. In DNA form, the CDR3 reads TGCAGCGTCAGACAGGGAGGAACCTACGAGCAGTACTTC.

The genes are TRBV6-5 and TRBJ2-5, with D unclear. Germline V gene sequence: CDR1 MNHEY, CDR2 SVGAGI. V lost 3 bases, J lost 5 bases, and 16 bases lay in between. The CDR3 spans 15 residues. As DNA, the CDR3 is TGTGCCAGCAGTTATGGGCCCATGGGCCGGGAGACCCAGTACTTC. Translated, it gives CASSYGPMGRETQYF.

This clone was observed a single time. V is TRBV19 and J is TRBJ1-1, with 9 bases identical to TRBD1. Germline V gene lookup returns CDR1 LNHDA and CDR2 SQIVND (reference sequence). The CDR3 consists of 14 residues. After removal of 5 bases from V and 5 bases from J, the junction contained 6 bases not matched to a gene. The CDR3 is CASSLGQGFTEAFF. CDR3 coding DNA: TGTGCCAGTAGTCTAGGACAGGGGTTTACTGAAGCTTTCTTT.

V and J are TRBV6-1 and TRBJ1-2, with TRBD1 matching 9 bases. Germline V gene data show CDR1 as MNHNS and CDR2 as SASEGT. The CDR3 sequence is 12 residues long. The trim removed 8 bases at V and 8 bases at J, leaving 6 bases unmatched. CDR3 loop: CASSRTGDGYTF. The DNA of the CDR3 is TGTGCCAGCTCTCGGACAGGGGACGGCTACACCTTC.